This T cell receptor (beta chain) was obtained from a study of cytomegalovirus exposure and HLA in healthy donors. Details on this clone: Its antigen is unknown.

13 Jbeta primers and 60 Vbeta primers were used for the PCR. TCRdb's copy holds only in-frame clones and misses some; the assay was immunoSEQ multiplex PCR. The sample includes about 110,000 clones, 65% to 85% of them seen just once. Broader study findings: A later analysis reportedly found fewer N-insertions in an Asian-associated ancestry cluster than the roughly 680-donor mean.

While unrecorded immune exposures were likely, the donors were nominally healthy when sampled. The source material was PBMCs. The clonotype comes from a man aged 50-60 years in good health and CMV-seronegative.

CDR3 DNA sequence: TGTGCCAGTAGTCTCAGCACAGATACGCAGTATTTT. Its protein is CASSLSTDTQYF. The chain recombines TRBV19 with TRBJ2-3; D not resolved. There are 12 residues in the CDR3. Germline V gives CDR1 LNHDA, CDR2 SQIVND (reference sequence). Trimming stripped 5 bases from V and 0 bases from J, with 3 bases between.